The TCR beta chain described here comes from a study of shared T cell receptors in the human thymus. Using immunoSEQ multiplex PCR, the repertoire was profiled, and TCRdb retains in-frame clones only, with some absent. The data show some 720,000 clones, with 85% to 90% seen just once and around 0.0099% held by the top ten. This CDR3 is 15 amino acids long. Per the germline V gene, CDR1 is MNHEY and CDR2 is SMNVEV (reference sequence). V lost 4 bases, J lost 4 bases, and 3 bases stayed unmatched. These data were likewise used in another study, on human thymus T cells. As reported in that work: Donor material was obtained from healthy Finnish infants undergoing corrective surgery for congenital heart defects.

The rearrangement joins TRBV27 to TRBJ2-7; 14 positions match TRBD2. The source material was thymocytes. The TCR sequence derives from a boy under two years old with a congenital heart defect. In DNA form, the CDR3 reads TGTGCCAGCAGTTCATGGACTAGCGGGAGGTACGAGCAGTACTTC. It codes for CASSSWTSGRYEQYF.